Listed below are T cell receptor beta chains from one sample, sequenced in a study of human T cells and chemical hapten exposure. Using its own MiXCR run on the RACE reads, TCRdb lists one record per CDR3 protein. Of about 270,000 distinct CDR3 sequences in the sample, around 7% are singletons; the top ten hold 1.2%. This material consisted of whole blood, taken in connection with sensitization to the hapten diphenylcyclopropenone (DPC). The receptors shown here come from a man between 18 and 35 years old with alopecia areata. Some clones in this sample may be carry-over from other donors' samples. CDR3s include the opening cysteine and the closing phenylalanine or tryptophan. D genes are given only for firm matches. Clone size is stated in some rows and not others, as once, few, many or a class when expanded.

CDR3 protein: CASTRGRTTDTQYF; CDR3 DNA: TGTGCCAGCACGCGGGGGCGAACCACAGATACGCAGTATTTT; V gene: TRBV2; J gene: TRBJ2-3; D gene: .; clone size: .
CDR3 protein: CASSPPTVADTQYF; CDR3 DNA: TGTGCCAGCAGCCCACCAACTGTGGCTGATACGCAGTATTTT; V gene: TRBV7-9; J gene: TRBJ2-3; D gene: .; clone size: few
CDR3 protein: CASTIIETQYF; CDR3 DNA: TGTGCCAGTACTATCATTGAGACCCAGTACTTC; V gene: TRBV2; J gene: TRBJ2-5; D gene: .; clone size: few
CDR3 protein: CASSPGTEEKYGYTF; CDR3 DNA: TGTGCCAGCTCGCCCGGGACAGAAGAAAAGTATGGCTACACCTTC; V gene: TRBV18; J gene: TRBJ1-2; D gene: TRBD1; clone size: few
CDR3 protein: CSARDPNYGYTF; CDR3 DNA: TGCAGTGCTAGGGATCCTAACTATGGCTACACCTTC; V gene: TRBV20-1; J gene: TRBJ1-2; D gene: .; clone size: many
CDR3 protein: CASRKDPKPGALHF; CDR3 DNA: TGTGCCAGCCGAAAGGATCCGAAGCCGGGGGCCCTCCACTTT; V gene: TRBV21-1; J gene: TRBJ1-6; D gene: .; clone size: .
CDR3 protein: CASRSGTPAEKLFF; CDR3 DNA: TGTGCCAGCCGGTCCGGGACACCGGCGGAAAAACTGTTTTTT; V gene: TRBV12-3/TRBV12-4; J gene: TRBJ1-4; D gene: .; clone size: .
CDR3 protein: CASSPKEALMNTEAFF; CDR3 DNA: TGTGCCAGCAGCCCGAAAGAGGCCCTAATGAACACTGAAGCTTTCTTT; V gene: TRBV3-1; J gene: TRBJ1-1; D gene: .; clone size: few
CDR3 protein: CASVIPTGRIMKRRSPLHF; CDR3 DNA: TGTGCCAGCGTTATTCCGACAGGGAGAATTATGAAGCGACGTTCACCCCTCCACTTT; V gene: TRBV6-5; J gene: TRBJ1-6; D gene: TRBD1; clone size: .
CDR3 protein: CASSQQGTGELFF; CDR3 DNA: TGCGCCAGCAGCCAACAGGGTACCGGGGAGCTGTTTTTT; V gene: TRBV4-3; J gene: TRBJ2-2; D gene: .; clone size: many
CDR3 protein: CASSLRGAETSTDTQYF; CDR3 DNA: TGTGCCAGCAGTTTAAGGGGGGCGGAAACTAGCACAGATACGCAGTATTTT; V gene: TRBV28; J gene: TRBJ2-3; D gene: .; clone size: few
CDR3 protein: CASSGWGSNEKLFF; CDR3 DNA: TGTGCCAGCAGCGGCTGGGGTTCTAATGAAAAACTGTTTTTT; V gene: TRBV27; J gene: TRBJ1-4; D gene: .; clone size: many
CDR3 protein: CASSSQGASGNTEAFF; CDR3 DNA: TGTGCCAGCAGCTCGCAGGGAGCCTCTGGGAACACTGAAGCTTTCTTT; V gene: TRBV4-2; J gene: TRBJ1-1; D gene: .; clone size: .
CDR3 protein: CASSHGLNYGYTF; CDR3 DNA: TGTGCCAGCAGCCACGGACTAAACTATGGCTACACCTTC; V gene: TRBV28; J gene: TRBJ1-2; D gene: .; clone size: few
CDR3 protein: CASSLGVGPRDEQFF; CDR3 DNA: TGTGCCAGCAGCCTAGGCGTAGGGCCCCGGGATGAGCAGTTCTTC; V gene: TRBV7-9; J gene: TRBJ2-1; D gene: .; clone size: few
CDR3 protein: CASSFQTGGNQPQHF; CDR3 DNA: TGTGCCAGCAGCTTCCAGACAGGGGGAAATCAGCCCCAGCATTTT; V gene: TRBV5-5; J gene: TRBJ1-5; D gene: TRBD1; clone size: many
CDR3 protein: CASNLPGTGGHEQYF; CDR3 DNA: TGTGCCAGCAACCTCCCCGGGACAGGGGGTCACGAGCAGTACTTC; V gene: TRBV5-5; J gene: TRBJ2-7; D gene: TRBD1; clone size: few
CDR3 protein: CAISDVGGLAGSLGETQYF; CDR3 DNA: TGTGCCATCAGTGATGTTGGCGGACTAGCGGGGAGCTTAGGGGAGACCCAGTACTTC; V gene: TRBV10-3; J gene: TRBJ2-5; D gene: TRBD2; clone size: few
CDR3 protein: CASSVYRNTGELFF; CDR3 DNA: TGTGCCAGCAGCGTTTACAGGAACACCGGGGAGCTGTTTTTT; V gene: TRBV5-5; J gene: TRBJ2-2; D gene: .; clone size: many
CDR3 protein: CASEIRQAPYNEQIF; CDR3 DNA: TGTGCCAGCGAGATCCGACAGGCTCCTTACAATGAGCAGATCTTC; V gene: TRBV6-1; J gene: TRBJ2-1; D gene: .; clone size: .
CDR3 protein: CAIGRVGGQETQYF; CDR3 DNA: TGTGCCATCGGCCGGGTCGGGGGACAAGAGACCCAGTACTTC; V gene: TRBV10-3; J gene: TRBJ2-5; D gene: .; clone size: few
CDR3 protein: CASKAGAGANVLTF; CDR3 DNA: TGTGCCAGCAAGGCAGGGGCAGGGGCCAACGTCCTGACTTTC; V gene: TRBV5-5; J gene: TRBJ2-6; D gene: .; clone size: many
CDR3 protein: CASSLRVQPQHF; CDR3 DNA: TGTGCCAGCAGTTTGAGGGTTCAGCCCCAGCATTTT; V gene: TRBV28; J gene: TRBJ1-5; D gene: .; clone size: many
CDR3 protein: CASSFTLGVLSPLHF; CDR3 DNA: TGTGCCAGCAGTTTCACTCTGGGTGTCCTTTCACCCCTCCACTTT; V gene: TRBV27; J gene: TRBJ1-6; D gene: .; clone size: many